This TCR beta chain stems from a study of T cells in localized non-small cell lung cancer. Study-wide results and caveats: In adjacent lung, a median roughly 62 of the top 100 tumor clones were found. There was an association of higher blood T cell density with longer overall survival. Sequencing was restricted to one tumor region; therefore, heterogeneity remains possible. Maximal T cell clonality occurred in uninvolved adjacent lung, with tumor ranking below it.

Germline V gene data show CDR1 as SGHDT and CDR2 as YYEEEE. With 4 bases clipped from V and 9 bases from J, the junction kept 9 bases outside the gene matches. The CDR3 spans 14 residues. As to this clone: Antigen specificity is unknown.

Clones were read by immunoSEQ multiplex PCR, and TCRdb kept only the in-frame ones, dropping some. The repertoire includes 15,000 to 18,000 clones, around 87% of them detected once, and under 35% sits in the top ten. Here the sequenced sample was peripheral blood mononuclear cells, taken before any cancer treatment. This TCR was sampled from a male donor at least 60 years old with stage II lung adenocarcinoma. V is TRBV5-6 and J is TRBJ2-1; 8 positions agree with TRBD2. In DNA, the CDR3 is TGTGCCAGCAGCATGGGAGCGGGAGACGGTGAGCAGTTCTTC. Amino acid sequence: CASSMGAGDGEQFF. The full variable domain, completed using reference TRBV5-6 and TRBJ2-1, is DAGVTQSPTHLIKTRGQQVTLRCSPKSGHDTVSWYQQALGQGPQFIFQYYEEEERQRGNFPDRFSGHQFPNYSSELNVNALLLGDSALYLCASSMGAGDGEQFFGPGTRLTVL.